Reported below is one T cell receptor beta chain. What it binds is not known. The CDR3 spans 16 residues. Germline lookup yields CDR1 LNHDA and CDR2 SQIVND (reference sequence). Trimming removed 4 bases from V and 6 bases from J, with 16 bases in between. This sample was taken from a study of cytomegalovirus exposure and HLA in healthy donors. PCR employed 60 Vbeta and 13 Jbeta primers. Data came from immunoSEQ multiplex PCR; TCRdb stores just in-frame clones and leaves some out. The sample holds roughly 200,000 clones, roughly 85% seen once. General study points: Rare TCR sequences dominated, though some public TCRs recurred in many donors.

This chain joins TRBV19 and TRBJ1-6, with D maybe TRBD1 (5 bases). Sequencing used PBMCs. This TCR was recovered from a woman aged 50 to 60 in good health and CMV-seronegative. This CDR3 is CASSTTIQVVNSPLHF. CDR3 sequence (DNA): TGTGCCAGTAGTACTACCATACAGGTAGTTAATTCACCCCTCCACTTT.